The 11 T cell receptor beta chains in this list originate from one sample, sequenced in a study of T-cell memory formation after mild COVID-19. TCRdb recomputed calls from the 5' RACE reads with MiXCR, one row per CDR3 protein. The table includes 350,000 to 500,000 distinct CDR3 sequences, about 22% detected once. Material: PBMCs or a T cell subset sorted from them (not recorded which). These TCRs come from an adult woman who had mild COVID-19 (a few samples of this study predate the infection). Cell type and time point are not known.

The rearrangement joins TRBV6-5 to TRBJ2-3; weak D call: TRBD2 (7 bases). CDR3 size: 15 residues. CDR1 and CDR2 (germline): MNHEY, SVGAGI. V was trimmed by 6 bases and J by 0 bases, leaving 13 bases between them. The CDR3: CASRAGDTSTDTQYF. CDR3 DNA: TGTGCCAGCAGGGCGGGGGACACCAGCACAGATACGCAGTATTTT.

J is TRBJ1-5 and V is TRBV19; D uncertain. Germline V gene data show CDR1 as LNHDA and CDR2 as SQIVND (reference sequence). The CDR3 is 17 amino acids. V lost 3 bases and J 1 base, leaving 16 bases between the germline ends. CDR3 nucleotide sequence: TGTGCCAGTAGTATCAGAGAACCAGCTGGAAGCAATCAGCCCCAGCATTTT. It is translated as CASSIREPAGSNQPQHF.

The chain links TRBV27 to TRBJ2-3; the match to TRBD2 covers 8 bases. V shed 4 bases, J shed 4 bases, and the junction held 10 bases outside the gene matches. Looked up from germline, CDR1 is MNHEY and CDR2 is SMNVEV (reference sequence). This CDR3 is 16 amino acids long. Here the CDR3 DNA reads TGTGCCAGCAGTTCCCTCACCCCGGGGGGGGCAGATACGCAGTATTTT. It translates to CASSSLTPGGADTQYF.

The chain carries TRBV6-2 or TRBV6-3 and TRBJ2-2; D possibly matches TRBD1 or TRBD2 (5 bases each). CDR1 is MNHEY, CDR2 SVGEGT, per germline. Trimming removed 6 bases from V and 1 base from J, with 15 bases in between. This CDR3 has 16 amino acids. The CDR3 nucleotides are TGTGCCAGCAGACCTCCGGGACCCCAGAACACCGGGGAGCTGTTTTTT. Its protein product is CASRPPGPQNTGELFF.

V and J are TRBV7-9 and TRBJ1-1; D perhaps matches TRBD1 (5 bases). The CDR3 runs 13 residues. Trimming pared 3 bases from V and 5 bases from J, leaving 10 bases between. Per germline, CDR1 SEHNR and CDR2 FQNEAQ (reference sequence). CDR3 in DNA: TGTGCCAGCAGCTTCCCCAGGGCTACTGAAGCTTTCTTT. As protein: CASSFPRATEAFF.

This chain links TRBV12-3 or TRBV12-4 with TRBJ2-2, with TRBD1 matching 7 bases. V was pared by 5 bases and J by 2 bases, with 11 bases of the junction left unmatched. This CDR3 comprises 17 residues. For the CDR3, the DNA is TGTGCCAGCAGTGTAAATTACAGGGGTCCCAACACCGGGGAGCTGTTTTTT. Protein product: CASSVNYRGPNTGELFF.

The chain uses TRBV7-6 and TRBJ2-7, with 8 bases identical to TRBD1. The V segment lost 0 bases and the J segment 4 bases; nucleotides outside the gene matches: 14. The germline CDR1 and CDR2 sequences are SGHVS and FNYEAQ. The CDR3 covers 18 residues. In nucleotides, the CDR3 is TGTGCCAGCAGCTTAGCAGATAACCGGGACACAGGGGGTTACGAGCAGTACTTC. Translated, it gives CASSLADNRDTGGYEQYF.

This chain connects TRBV20-1 to TRBJ2-2, with TRBD2 matching over 12 bases. Germline V lookup: CDR1 DFQATT, CDR2 SNEGSKA (reference sequence). This CDR3 is built from 14 residues. J gave up 6 bases and V 6 bases, and 5 bases lay outside the gene matches. In DNA form, the CDR3 reads TGCAGTGCCGGACTAGCGGGATATGCCGGGGAGCTGTTTTTT. Encoded protein: CSAGLAGYAGELFF.

The chain uses TRBV27 and TRBJ2-3; 14 nucleotides line up with TRBD2. The ends lost 5 bases at V and 6 bases at J; junction bases unmatched: 4. Germline CDR1 reads MNHEY; CDR2 reads SMNVEV (reference sequence). This CDR3 is 15 amino acids long. CDR3 in amino acids: CASSPWTSGGDTQYF. CDR3 in DNA: TGTGCCAGCAGTCCGTGGACTAGCGGGGGGGATACGCAGTATTTT.

CDR3 nucleotides: TGTGCCAGCAGCTTCTTACTAGCCAATGAGCAGTTCTTC. The encoded protein is CASSFLLANEQFF. The chain employs TRBV7-2 and TRBJ2-1, with D tentatively TRBD2 (6 bases). The germline V and J ends were trimmed by 3 bases and 6 bases, with 9 bases remaining between them. CDR1 is SGHTA and CDR2 is FQGNSA in the germline V gene. This CDR3 comprises 13 residues.

This clonotype was observed a few times. J is TRBJ1-2 and V is TRBV5-6, with D tentatively TRBD1 (6 bases). Germline CDR1 SGHDT, CDR2 YYEEEE. The CDR3 has 17 amino acids. Trimming pared 5 bases from V and 6 bases from J, leaving 26 bases between. This chain's CDR3 is CASSFEPGTTHWDGYTF. The DNA of the CDR3 is TGTGCCAGCAGTTTTGAACCCGGGACAACCCACTGGGATGGCTACACCTTC.